Below, one TCR beta chain is given with its context. V shed 1 base, J shed 9 bases, and the junction held 9 bases outside the gene matches. CDR3 size: 16 residues. This specimen belongs to a study of blood T cell repertoires in COVID-19. About the study: Researchers got acute and convalescent COVID-19 samples from the United States, Italy and Spain.

Assay used: immunoSEQ multiplex PCR; TCRdb lists only in-frame clones, some missing. The top ten hold 2% to 2.5% of the sample, which has 310,000 or so clones, around 87% seen once. The TCR was taken from a woman in her 30s who had recovered from COVID-19. The chain carries TRBV5-3 and TRBJ2-1; the match to TRBD2 covers 11 bases. Being an ORF, TRBV5-3 has a function that is uncertain. Sequencing input: peripheral blood. CDR3 amino acids: CARSLILFGTSGEQFF. The CDR3 DNA follows: TGTGCCAGAAGCTTGATTTTGTTTGGGACTAGCGGTGAGCAGTTCTTC.